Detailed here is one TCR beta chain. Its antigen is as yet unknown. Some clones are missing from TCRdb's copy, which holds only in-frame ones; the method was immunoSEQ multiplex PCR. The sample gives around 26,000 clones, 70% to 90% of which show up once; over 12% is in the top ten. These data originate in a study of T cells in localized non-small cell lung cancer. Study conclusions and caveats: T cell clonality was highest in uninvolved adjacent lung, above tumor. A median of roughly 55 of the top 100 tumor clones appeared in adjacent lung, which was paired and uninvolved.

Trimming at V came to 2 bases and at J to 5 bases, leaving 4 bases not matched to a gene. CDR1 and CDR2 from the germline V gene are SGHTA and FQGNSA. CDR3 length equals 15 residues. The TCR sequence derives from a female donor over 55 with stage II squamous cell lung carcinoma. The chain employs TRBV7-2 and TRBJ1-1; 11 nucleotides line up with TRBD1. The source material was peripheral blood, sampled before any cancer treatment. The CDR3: CASSLSGQGATEAFF. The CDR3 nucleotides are TGTGCCAGCAGCTTATCAGGACAGGGGGCAACTGAAGCTTTCTTT.